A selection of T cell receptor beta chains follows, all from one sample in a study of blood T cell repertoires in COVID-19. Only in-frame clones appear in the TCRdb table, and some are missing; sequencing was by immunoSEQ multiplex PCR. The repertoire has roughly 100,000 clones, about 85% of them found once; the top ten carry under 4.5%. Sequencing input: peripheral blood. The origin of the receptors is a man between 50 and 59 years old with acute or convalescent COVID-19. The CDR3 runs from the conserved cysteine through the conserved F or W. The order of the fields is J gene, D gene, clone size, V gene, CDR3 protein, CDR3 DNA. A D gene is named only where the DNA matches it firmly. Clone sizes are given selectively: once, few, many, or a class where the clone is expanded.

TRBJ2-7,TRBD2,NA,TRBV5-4,CASSDTGLAGMSYEQYF,TGTGCCAGCAGCGATACTGGGTTAGCGGGGATGTCCTACGAGCAGTACTTC
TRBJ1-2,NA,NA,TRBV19,CASRLLRDTSNYGYTF,TGTGCCAGTAGACTTCTCCGGGACACGAGTAACTATGGCTACACCTTC
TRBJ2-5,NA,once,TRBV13,CASSLGRETQYF,TGTGCCAGCAGCTTGGGGAGAGAGACCCAGTACTTC
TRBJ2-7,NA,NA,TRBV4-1,CASSQDQGSYEQYF,TGCGCCAGCAGCCAAGACCAGGGTTCCTACGAGCAGTACTTC
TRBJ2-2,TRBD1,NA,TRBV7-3,CASSPGTGKGGELFF,TGTGCCAGCAGCCCAGGGACAGGGAAGGGCGGGGAGCTGTTTTTT
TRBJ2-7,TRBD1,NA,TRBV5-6,CASSSDRGYEQYF,TGTGCCAGCAGCTCGGACAGGGGCTACGAGCAGTACTTC
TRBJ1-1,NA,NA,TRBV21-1,CASSKYHRNTEAFF,TGTGCCAGCAGCAAATATCACAGGAACACTGAAGCTTTCTTT
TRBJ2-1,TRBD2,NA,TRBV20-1,CSASSPLGGISSYNEQFF,TGCAGTGCTAGTAGTCCCCTCGGGGGGATCAGCTCCTACAATGAGCAGTTCTTC
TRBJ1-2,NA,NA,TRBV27,CASSRSGDWPGGYTF,TGTGCCAGCAGCCGTTCAGGGGATTGGCCTGGTGGCTACACCTTC
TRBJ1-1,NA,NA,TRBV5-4,CASSSREGEAFF,TGTGCCAGCAGCTCAAGGGAGGGTGAAGCTTTCTTT
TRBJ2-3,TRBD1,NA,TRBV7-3,CASSPQGAHTDTQYF,TGTGCCAGCAGCCCACAGGGGGCTCACACAGATACGCAGTATTTT
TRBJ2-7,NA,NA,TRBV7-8,CASSLWVAVDSYEQYF,TGTGCCAGCAGCTTGTGGGTGGCGGTCGACTCCTACGAGCAGTACTTC
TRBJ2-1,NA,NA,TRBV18,CASSPPIAVSYNEQFF,TGTGCCAGCTCACCACCGATAGCGGTCTCCTACAATGAGCAGTTCTTC
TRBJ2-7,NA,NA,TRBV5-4,CASSLGPGTRSYEQYF,TGTGCCAGCAGCCTAGGGCCTGGGACACGCTCCTACGAGCAGTACTTC
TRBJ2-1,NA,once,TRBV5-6,CASSLGGGSYNEQFF,TGTGCCAGCAGCTTGGGAGGGGGCTCCTACAATGAGCAGTTCTTC
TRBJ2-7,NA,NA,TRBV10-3,CAISGAGHYEQYF,TGTGCCATCAGTGGCGCAGGCCACTACGAGCAGTACTTC
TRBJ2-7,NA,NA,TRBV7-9,CASSSAGAVREQYF,TGTGCCAGCAGCTCAGCTGGGGCAGTCAGGGAGCAGTACTTC
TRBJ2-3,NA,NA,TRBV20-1,CSGDLSDTQYF,TGCAGTGGCGATCTGTCAGATACGCAGTATTTT
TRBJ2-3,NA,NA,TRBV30,CAWSVTGSDSTDTQYF,TGTGCCTGGAGTGTTACCGGCAGCGACAGCACAGATACGCAGTATTTT
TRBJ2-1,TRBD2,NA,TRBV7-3,CASSLGGLAGRNEQFF,TGTGCCAGCAGCTTAGGGGGACTAGCGGGGCGCAATGAGCAGTTCTTC
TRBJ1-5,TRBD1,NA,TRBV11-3,CASSGGGTGQPQHF,TGTGCCAGCAGCGGGGGCGGGACAGGGCAGCCCCAGCATTTT
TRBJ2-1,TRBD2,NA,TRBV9,CASSPWLAGRSSYNEQFF,TGTGCCAGCAGCCCATGGCTAGCGGGGCGTAGCTCCTACAATGAGCAGTTCTTC
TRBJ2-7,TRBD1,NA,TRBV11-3,CATRQGHEQYF,TGTGCCACCCGACAGGGTCACGAGCAGTACTTC
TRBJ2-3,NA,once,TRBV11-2,CASSVPGDTQYF,TGTGCCAGCAGCGTCCCAGGAGATACGCAGTATTTT
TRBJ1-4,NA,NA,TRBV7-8,CASSFSTTNEKLFF,TGTGCCAGCAGCTTTTCCACAACTAATGAAAAACTGTTTTTT
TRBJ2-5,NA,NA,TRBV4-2,CASSQHPGLETQYF,TGTGCCAGCAGCCAACACCCAGGTTTGGAGACCCAGTACTTC
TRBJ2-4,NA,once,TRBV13,CASSKGLKNIQYF,TGTGCCAGCAGCAAGGGACTGAAAAACATTCAGTACTTC
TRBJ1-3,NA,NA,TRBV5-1,CASARLGDGTGNTIYF,TGCGCCAGCGCTCGGCTCGGGGATGGGACTGGAAACACCATATATTTT
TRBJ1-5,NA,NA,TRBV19,CASSIEGRDSNQPQHF,TGTGCCAGTAGTATAGAGGGCAGAGATAGCAATCAGCCCCAGCATTTT
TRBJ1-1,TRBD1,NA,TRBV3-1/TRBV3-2,CASSRQGGTEAFF,TGTGCCAGCAGCAGACAGGGGGGCACTGAAGCTTTCTTT
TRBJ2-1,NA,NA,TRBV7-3,CASSFIDNEQFF,TGTGCCAGCAGCTTTATAGACAATGAGCAGTTCTTC
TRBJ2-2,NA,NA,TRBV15,CATSRDLRRAVNTGELFF,TGTGCCACCAGCAGAGATTTGAGAAGAGCGGTGAACACCGGGGAGCTGTTTTTT
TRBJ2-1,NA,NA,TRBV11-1,CASRGRASYNEQFF,TGTGCCAGTAGGGGCAGGGCGTCCTACAATGAGCAGTTCTTC
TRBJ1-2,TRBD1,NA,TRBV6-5,CASSYALQGNYGYTF,TGTGCCAGCAGTTACGCACTACAGGGGAACTATGGCTACACCTTC
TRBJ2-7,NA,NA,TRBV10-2,CATRRAQGSSYEQYF,TGCGCCACCAGAAGGGCCCAGGGGTCGTCTTACGAGCAGTACTTC
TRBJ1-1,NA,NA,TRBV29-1,CSVTAGRVRAFF,TGCAGCGTGACCGCGGGGAGGGTTCGGGCTTTCTTT
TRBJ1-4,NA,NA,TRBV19,CASSPFATNEKLFF,TGTGCCAGTAGCCCCTTTGCGACTAATGAAAAACTGTTTTTT
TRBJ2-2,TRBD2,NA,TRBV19,CATRGRTSYTGELFF,TGTGCCACCCGCGGGAGGACTAGTTACACCGGGGAGCTGTTTTTT
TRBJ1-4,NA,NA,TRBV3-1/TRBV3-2,CASSQERFRDKEKLFF,TGTGCCAGCAGCCAAGAGCGGTTTCGGGATAAGGAAAAACTGTTTTTT
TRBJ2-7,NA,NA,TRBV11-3,CASSPDMGWDEQYF,TGTGCCAGCAGCCCTGATATGGGCTGGGACGAGCAGTACTTC
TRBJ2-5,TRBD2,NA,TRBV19,CASSIDSGGRETQYF,TGTGCCAGTAGTATAGACTCGGGGGGGAGGGAGACCCAGTACTTC
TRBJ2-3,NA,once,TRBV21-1,CASSKDSGTSTDTQYF,TGTGCCAGCAGCAAAGATTCGGGAACTAGCACAGATACGCAGTATTTT
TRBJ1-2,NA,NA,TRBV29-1,CSVGGTLSGGYTF,TGCAGCGTTGGGGGGACACTTTCAGGGGGCTACACCTTC
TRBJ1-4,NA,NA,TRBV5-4,CASSAGPPREKLFF,TGTGCCAGCAGCGCGGGCCCCCCGCGGGAAAAACTGTTTTTT
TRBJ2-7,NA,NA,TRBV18,CASSPPSRNEQYF,TGTGCCAGCTCACCACCCTCCAGGAACGAGCAGTACTTC
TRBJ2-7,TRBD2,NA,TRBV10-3,CAISEFTSGMVEQYF,TGTGCCATCAGTGAGTTCACTAGCGGGATGGTCGAGCAGTACTTC
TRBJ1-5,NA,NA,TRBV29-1,CSVDTGAGQPQHF,TGCAGCGTAGATACAGGAGCGGGTCAGCCCCAGCATTTT
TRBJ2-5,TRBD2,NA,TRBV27,CASSLSKTSGGAYGETQYF,TGTGCCAGCAGTTTATCGAAGACTAGCGGGGGGGCTTACGGTGAGACCCAGTACTTC
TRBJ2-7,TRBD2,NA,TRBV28,CASTPGGSSYEQYF,TGTGCCAGCACCCCGGGCGGGAGCTCCTACGAGCAGTACTTC
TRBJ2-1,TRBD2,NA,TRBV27,CASRQQQGAPGLAGAGEQFF,TGTGCCAGCAGGCAGCAGCAGGGGGCACCGGGACTAGCGGGAGCTGGTGAGCAGTTCTTC